This T cell receptor (beta chain) was documented in a study of PD-L1 blockade in urothelial cancer. The V and J ends lost 4 bases and 6 bases respectively, with 10 bases between them. CDR3 length: 13 residues. Per the germline V gene, CDR1 is SGHDT and CDR2 is YYEEEE. This clone has just one count. Specified time point: pretreatment peripheral blood. Sequenced by immunoSEQ multiplex PCR; TCRdb stores in-frame clones only, minus some. Seen here are almost 90,000 clones, 65% to 85% observed once, and the top ten hold about 2.1%. This receptor was identified in a man aged 60 to 75 with urothelial cancer. The chain recombines TRBV5-6 with TRBJ2-2, with D unresolved. The material sequenced was PBMCs, taken around atezolizumab (anti-PD-L1) treatment. The CDR3 DNA sequence: TGTGCCAGCAGCCTCACGGGTCCCGGGGAGCTGTTTTTT. Protein product: CASSLTGPGELFF. The variable domain in full, with the rest retrieved from reference TRBV5-6 and TRBJ2-2, is DAGVTQSPTHLIKTRGQQVTLRCSPKSGHDTVSWYQQALGQGPQFIFQYYEEEERQRGNFPDRFSGHQFPNYSSELNVNALLLGDSALYLCASSLTGPGELFFGEGSRLTVL.